This TCR beta chain was captured by sequencing in a study of a mutant IDH1 vaccine in newly diagnosed glioma. Time point in this sample: baseline, week 1 (first vaccination visit). Treatment in this sample: pre-vaccination baseline after standard-of-care therapy. Astrocytomas found in donors were new, WHO grade 3 or 4, IDH1-mutant and ATRX-lost. Some clones are missing from TCRdb's copy, which holds only in-frame ones; the method was immunoSEQ multiplex PCR. Counted here are about 50,000 clones, 86% occurring once; the ten biggest clones make up roughly 2.4%. Trimming took 7 bases from V and 4 from J, leaving 10 bases between them. CDR1 is WNHNN and CDR2 is SYGVQD in the germline V gene (reference sequence). This CDR3 is 12 amino acids long.

The sequence was obtained from a man aged 40-55 years with glioma. The sequences come from PBMCs, collected from a glioma patient treated with radiotherapy, temozolomide or both. The chain is built from TRBV10-1 and TRBJ1-1; TRBD1 might be the D (6 bases). The chain's CDR3 is CASTRGLTEAFF. The CDR3 nucleotides are TGCGCCAGCACCAGGGGTCTCACTGAAGCTTTCTTT.